Listed here are 19 T cell receptor beta chains from one sample, sequenced in a study of T cell clonality in common variable immunodeficiency. Notes on the study in general: Fewer deletions and N-nucleotide insertions were reportedly seen in common variable immunodeficiency TCR beta sequences.

Assay used: immunoSEQ multiplex PCR; TCRdb lists only in-frame clones, some missing. Sampling found 30,000 or so clones, none seen once. Which antigens these TCRs recognize remains unknown. Sequenced: peripheral blood mononuclear cells. The source is a human donor with common variable immunodeficiency.

On this clone: The observed sequence ends 3 residues before the CDR3 terminus, with the missing tail filled in from the germline J gene. V is TRBV7-3 and J is TRBJ2-1; 9 nucleotides match TRBD2. V lost 0 bases and J lost 4; bases outside the gene matches: 7. CDR3 length: 17 residues. Germline CDR1 is SGHTA and CDR2 is FQGTGA. The part of the CDR3 DNA that was read is TGTGCCAGCAGCTTAACCACGACTAGCGGACCGTACAATGAG. Its protein product is CASSLTTTSGPYNE. The whole CDR3 protein is CASSLTTTSGPYNEQFF.

In its sample, this clone was seen a few times. The junction shows a germline mismatch at one end, possibly a read error. The missing CDR3 end, 3 residues past where the read stops, is filled in from the germline J gene. J is TRBJ2-1 and V is TRBV7-9; 8 bases align to TRBD1. The CDR3 has 12 amino acids. In germline, CDR1 is SEHNR, CDR2 FQNEAQ (reference sequence). The sequenced part of the CDR3 DNA is TGTTCCAGCTCCAGGGGGCTCAATGAG. Translation gives CSSSRGLNE. The full CDR3 is CSSSRGLNEQFF.

This clone was seen only a few times. The read ends 3 residues before the CDR3 terminus; that terminus is restored from the germline J gene. The rearrangement uses TRBV20-1 and TRBJ2-5, with TRBD1 matching over 10 bases. CDR3 size: 13 residues. V lost 5 bases to trimming and J lost 2 bases; unmatched junction nucleotides: 2. CDR1 is DFQATT and CDR2 is SNEGSKA in the germline V gene (reference sequence). The covered CDR3 bases are TGCAGTGCTGCGGACAGGGGGCAAGAGACC. It codes for CSAADRGQET. The entire CDR3 sequence reads CSAADRGQETQYF.

This clone showed up many times. The missing CDR3 end, 3 residues past where the read stops, is filled in from the germline J gene. V usage is TRBV5-1 and J usage is TRBJ2-3; 8 bases fit TRBD1. The CDR3 is 16 amino acids. J was trimmed by 3 bases and V by 2 bases; bases with no gene match: 8. CDR1 and CDR2 from the germline V gene are SGHRS and YFSETQ. CDR3 residues: CASSLGAGGRTDTQYF. CDR3 bases read: TGCGCCAGCAGCTTAGGGGCAGGGGGCAGAACAGATACG.

A remark on this clone: Sequencing ends 3 residues short of the CDR3 end; the germline J gene provides the rest. The rearrangement uses TRBV5-1 and TRBJ2-2, with D possibly being TRBD2 (5 bases). The germline CDR1 and CDR2 sequences are SGHRS and YFSETQ. Trimming removed 3 bases from V and 10 bases from J, with 13 bases in between. The CDR3 covers 13 residues. The covered CDR3 bases are TGCGCCAGCAGCTCGGACTGGAATCTGGAG. Protein sequence: CASSSDWNLE. The whole CDR3 sequence reads CASSSDWNLELFF. The whole variable domain, remainder taken from reference TRBV5-1 and TRBJ2-2, is KAGVTQTPRYLIKTRGQQVTLSCSPISGHRSVSWYQQTPGQGLQFLFEYFSETQRNKGNFPGRFSGRQFSNSRSEMNVSTLELGDSALYLCASSSDWNLELFFGEGSRLTVL.

To note about this clone: The CDR3 extends 3 residues past the end of the read, so its final part is completed from the germline J gene. The rearrangement joins TRBV11-2 to TRBJ2-7, with TRBD1 identical over 9 bases. The CDR3 has 14 amino acids. Looked up from germline, CDR1 is SGHAT and CDR2 is FQNNGV. V lost 2 bases, J lost 5 bases, and 4 bases stayed unmatched. CDR3 DNA, as far as it was read: TGTGCCAGCAGCTTAACGCGACAGGGGGACGAG. Its protein product is CASSLTRQGDE. The whole CDR3 sequence is CASSLTRQGDEQYF.

Here the CDR3 reads CAWSVGGDYEQYF. The CDR3 DNA, read in part, is TGTGCCTGGAGTGTAGGGGGTGACTACGAG. V and J are TRBV30 and TRBJ2-7; tentatively, D is TRBD1 (6 bases). The read stops 3 residues short of the end of the CDR3; the missing end is completed from the germline J gene. The germline gives CDR1 GTSNPN, CDR2 SVGIG (reference sequence). The CDR3 sequence is 13 residues long. V lost 0 bases, J lost 3 bases, and 9 bases lay in between.

This clone was seen ten or more times. From the germline J gene comes the end of the CDR3, since the read stops 3 residues before it. The V gene is TRBV7-9, the J gene TRBJ2-7, with 7 nucleotides matching TRBD1. V was clipped by 5 bases and J by 6 bases; unmatched bases: 7. This CDR3 contains 13 residues. The germline gives CDR1 SEHNR, CDR2 FQNEAQ (reference sequence). CDR3 sequence reads: CASSRDSSLEQYF. The covered CDR3 bases are TGTGCCAGCAGCCGGGACAGCAGTCTCGAG.

Only a few counts were recorded for this clone. The CDR3 goes on 3 residues after the read ends, and that part is filled in from the germline J gene. V gene TRBV19 combines with J gene TRBJ1-2; D unresolved. Germline V gene data show CDR1 as LNHDA and CDR2 as SQIVND (reference sequence). This CDR3 has 13 amino acids. With 0 bases removed from V and 5 bases from J, the gap between germline ends came to 7 bases. The covered CDR3 bases are TGTGCCAGTAGTATAGACGGTTTTTATGGC. Translation: CASSIDGFYG. The entire CDR3 is CASSIDGFYGYTF.

As concerns this clone: With the read ending 3 residues before the CDR3 end, the germline J gene is used to fill in that end. The rearrangement uses TRBV7-9 and TRBJ1-1; D is possibly TRBD1 (5 bases). The germline V and J ends were trimmed by 0 bases and 5 bases, with 10 bases remaining between them. The CDR3 has 14 residues. Germline V CDR1 and CDR2: SEHNR, FQNEAQ (reference sequence). CDR3 amino acids: CASSLARDWTEAFF. Incomplete CDR3 DNA: TGTGCCAGCAGCTTAGCCAGGGACTGGACTGAA.

This clone qualifies as medium-sized. The CDR3 is cut off 3 residues early in the read; its end comes from the germline J gene. The chain uses TRBV7-3 and TRBJ1-5, with no clear D. CDR1 is SGHTA, CDR2 FQGTGA, per germline. This CDR3 is built from 14 residues. Trimming left V 2 bases short and J 5 bases short, with 10 bases between. CDR3 DNA, as far as it was read: TGTGCCAGCAGCTTACTTTCAGGCGATCAGCCC. This sequence encodes CASSLLSGDQP. The complete CDR3 protein is CASSLLSGDQPQHF.

Concerning this clone: The read is 3 residues too short to cover the CDR3 end, so that end is filled in from the germline J gene. This chain joins TRBV2 and TRBJ1-5; D is possibly TRBD1 (6 bases). V was clipped by 5 bases and J by 7 bases, with 15 bases between them. This CDR3 comprises 14 residues. CDR1 and CDR2 from the germline V gene are SNHLY and FYNNEI. CDR3 DNA (partial): TGTGCCAGCAGTCGACGGCAGGGGAACCAGCCC. Protein sequence: CASSRRQGNQP. The full-length CDR3 reads as CASSRRQGNQPQHF.

This clone has a count of ten or more. The read stops 3 residues short of the end of the CDR3; the missing end is completed from the germline J gene. The rearrangement joins TRBV10-3 to TRBJ1-2; 7 bases are a match to TRBD1. Trimming removed 2 bases from V and 3 bases from J; junction bases left unmatched: 0. This CDR3 is 13 amino acids long. Germline CDR1 reads ENHRY; CDR2 reads SYGVKD. This CDR3 is CAISEGQDYGYTF. The DNA read from the CDR3 is TGTGCCATCAGTGAGGGACAGGACTATGGC.

CDR3 DNA (partial): TGTGCCAGCAGCCGCGGGACTGGGAACACAGATACG. Protein: CASSRGTGNTDT. The CDR3, in full, reads CASSRGTGNTDTQYF. J is TRBJ2-3 and V is TRBV7-9; TRBD2 might be the D (6 bases). The CDR3 end lies 3 residues beyond the end of the read and is filled in from the germline J gene. V lost 5 bases and J 2 bases, leaving 14 bases between the germline ends. Germline assignment: CDR1 SEHNR and CDR2 FQNEAQ (reference sequence). CDR3 length: 15 amino acids.

This clone was counted a few times. The missing CDR3 end, 3 residues past where the read stops, is filled in from the germline J gene. The chain links TRBV7-6 to TRBJ2-7; TRBD1 matches 7 bases. This CDR3 comprises 13 residues. Trimming at V came to 5 bases and at J to 6 bases, leaving 7 bases not matched to a gene. Germline CDR1 and CDR2: SGHVS and FNYEAQ. CDR3 DNA (partial): TGTGCCAGCAGCCCGTGGAGGACAGGCGAG. This codes for CASSPWRTGE. The complete CDR3 protein is CASSPWRTGEQYF.

This clone occurred a few times. Read data end 3 residues before the CDR3 end; the end is taken from the germline J gene. V gene TRBV19 combines with J gene TRBJ2-7; possibly TRBD2 for D (6 bases). V was clipped by 6 bases and J by 5 bases, with 14 bases between them. From germline, CDR1 is LNHDA and CDR2 SQIVND (reference sequence). There are 13 residues in the CDR3. This CDR3 is CASRGRGGDEQYF. CDR3 bases read: TGTGCCAGTAGGGGCCGGGGAGGCGACGAG.

This clone was seen a few times. Coverage ceases 3 residues before the CDR3 finishes, and the germline J gene fills in the end. V usage is TRBV20-1 and J usage is TRBJ1-6, with a possible D match to TRBD1 (5 bases). Between the trimmed V and J ends, which lost 3 bases and 2 bases, there was a span of 8 bases. Germline V gives CDR1 DFQATT, CDR2 SNEGSKA (reference sequence). The CDR3 is 14 amino acids. The DNA read from the CDR3 is TGCAGTGCTAGGCCAGGGCCCTATAATTCACCC. Protein sequence: CSARPGPYNSP. The whole CDR3 sequence is CSARPGPYNSPLHF.

This clone was seen repeatedly, ten times or more. Read coverage stops 3 residues before the CDR3 terminus; the germline J gene supplies the remainder. V and J are TRBV18 and TRBJ2-5; D may be TRBD2 (5 bases). V was pared by 6 bases and J by 1 base, with 18 bases between. The CDR3 sequence is 16 residues long. CDR1 is KGHSH, CDR2 LQKENI, per germline. CDR3 protein: CASSRVWGDTQETQYF. The part of the CDR3 DNA that was read is TGTGCCAGCTCGCGGGTTTGGGGAGATACCCAAGAGACC.

This clone was counted ten times or more. The CDR3 end lies 3 residues beyond the end of the read and is filled in from the germline J gene. The chain couples TRBV5-1 to TRBJ1-2; 8 bases align to TRBD1. Germline trimming cut 4 bases from V and 4 bases from J; bases unmatched to any gene: 3. This CDR3 spans 13 amino acids. Per the germline V gene, CDR1 is SGHRS and CDR2 is YFSETQ. Incomplete CDR3 DNA: TGCGCCAGCAGCCCAGGGGGCAGCTATGGC. Its protein is CASSPGGSYG. The entire CDR3 protein reads CASSPGGSYGYTF.